Each of the 29 T cell receptor beta chains below was sequenced from the same sample in a study of cytomegalovirus exposure and HLA in healthy donors. PCR involved 60 Vbeta and 13 Jbeta primers. Sequencing used immunoSEQ multiplex PCR; TCRdb keeps in-frame clones, though not all of them. The table shows roughly 140,000 clones, with roughly 80% occurring only once. The sample consisted of PBMCs. These receptors were taken from a female donor in good health and CMV-seronegative.

A single count supports this clone. In nucleotides, the CDR3 is TGCGCCAGCAGCCAAGAAACTAGCGGGAGTAACAATGAGCAGTTCTTC. It is translated as CASSQETSGSNNEQFF. This chain links TRBV4-1 with TRBJ2-1, with 11 bases that match TRBD2. V was pared by 0 bases and J by 5 bases, with 3 bases of the junction left unmatched. The CDR3 loop spans 16 amino acids. Germline values: CDR1 MGHRA, CDR2 YSYEKL.

The V call is TRBV4-1, the J call TRBJ1-1; D is unresolved. V gave up 0 bases and J gave up 2 bases, with 4 bases separating them. This CDR3 has 13 amino acids. The germline V gene encodes CDR1 MGHRA and CDR2 YSYEKL. CDR3 amino acids: CASSQDFNTEAFF. For the CDR3, the DNA is TGCGCCAGCAGCCAAGACTTTAACACTGAAGCTTTCTTT.

The J gene is TRBJ2-7, the V gene TRBV28, with TRBD2 matching over 11 bases. There are 17 residues in the CDR3. From germline, CDR1 is MDHEN and CDR2 SYDVKM. The V and J ends lost 3 bases and 3 bases, in that order; junction bases with no gene match: 10. The CDR3 DNA is TGTGCCAGCAGTTTCGGGACTAGCGGATCTCTTGGCTACGAGCAGTACTTC. It encodes CASSFGTSGSLGYEQYF. The full variable domain, rest sourced from reference TRBV28 and TRBJ2-7, is DVKVTQSSRYLVKRTGEKVFLECVQDMDHENMFWYRQDPGLGLRLIYFSYDVKMKEKGDIPEGYSVSREKKERFSLILESASTNQTSMYLCASSFGTSGSLGYEQYFGPGTRLTVT.

This chain connects TRBV7-9 to TRBJ2-7; D gene unclear. The length of the CDR3 is 15 residues. CDR1 SEHNR and CDR2 FQNEAQ come from the germline V gene (reference sequence). Deletions cut 4 bases from V and 0 bases from J, with 13 bases between. CDR3 sequence (DNA): TGTGCCAGCAGCTCGGGTCCCTCCTACTCCTACGAGCAGTACTTC. It yields the protein CASSSGPSYSYEQYF. Based on the CDR3 plus reference TRBV7-9 and TRBJ2-7, the full variable domain is DTGVSQNPRHKITKRGQNVTFRCDPISEHNRLYWYRQTLGQGPEFLTYFQNEAQLEKSRLLSDRFSAERPKGSFSTLEIQRTEQGDSAMYLCASSSGPSYSYEQYFGPGTRLTVT.

The chain combines TRBV7-9 with TRBJ2-1, with a tentative D call TRBD1 (6 bases). With 5 bases removed from V and 1 base from J, the gap between germline ends came to 15 bases. Looked up from germline, CDR1 is SEHNR and CDR2 is FQNEAQ (reference sequence). The CDR3 sequence is 16 residues long. The CDR3 spells CASSPPTGQSYNEQFF. CDR3 sequence (DNA): TGTGCCAGCAGCCCCCCGACCGGACAGTCCTACAATGAGCAGTTCTTC. The full variable domain, in which reference TRBV7-9 and TRBJ2-1 provide the parts outside the CDR3, is DTGVSQNPRHKITKRGQNVTFRCDPISEHNRLYWYRQTLGQGPEFLTYFQNEAQLEKSRLLSDRFSAERPKGSFSTLEIQRTEQGDSAMYLCASSPPTGQSYNEQFFGPGTRLTVL.

This sequence joins TRBV4-1 and TRBJ2-5, with TRBD2 matching 8 bases. The CDR3 covers 15 residues. With V trimmed by 0 bases and J by 4 bases, 4 bases remained unmatched. From germline, CDR1 is MGHRA and CDR2 YSYEKL. CDR3 sequence: CASSQEPREGETQYF. The DNA of the CDR3 is TGCGCCAGCAGCCAAGAGCCCCGGGAGGGAGAGACCCAGTACTTC.

The chain employs TRBV29-1 and TRBJ1-1, with TRBD1 matching over 8 bases. The CDR3 is 12 residues long. With 3 bases clipped from V and 7 bases from J, the junction kept 4 bases outside the gene matches. CDR1 and CDR2 (germline): SQVTM, ANQGSEA. In DNA, the CDR3 is TGCAGCGTTGAGGCGACAGGGGTTGAAGCTTTCTTT. Its translation: CSVEATGVEAFF.

As for this clone: One end of the junction fails to match germline, which may point to a read error. V and J are TRBV2 and TRBJ2-1, with TRBD2 identical over 12 bases. The germline gives CDR1 SNHLY, CDR2 FYNNEI. The CDR3 consists of 16 residues. The CDR3 sequence: CASSEGGLAGYNEQFF. In DNA, the CDR3 is TGTGCCAGCAGCGAAGGGGGACTAGCGGGCTACAATGAGCAGTTCTTC.

The chain recombines TRBV20-1 with TRBJ1-1; D not resolved. Trimming stripped 0 bases from V and 5 bases from J, with 4 bases between. CDR1 and CDR2 (germline): DFQATT, SNEGSKA (reference sequence). CDR3 length equals 11 residues. The CDR3, as DNA: TGCAGTGCTAGAGATCCTACTGAAGCTTTCTTT. As protein: CSARDPTEAFF.

V gene TRBV28 combines with J gene TRBJ1-5; 9 bases line up with TRBD1. Germline CDR1 reads MDHEN; CDR2 reads SYDVKM. The CDR3 has 17 amino acids. Trimming cost V 6 bases and J 7 bases; bases outside gene matches: 16. CDR3 in DNA: TGTGCCAGCAGGACCAATCCGGACAGGGGCTTTCAGCAGCCCCAGCATTTT. As protein: CASRTNPDRGFQQPQHF.

V gene TRBV4-2 combines with J gene TRBJ1-1; unclear D gene. The germline gives CDR1 LGHNA, CDR2 YNFKEQ. The CDR3 sequence is 14 residues long. Trimming removed 0 bases from V and 4 bases from J, with 9 bases in between. For the CDR3, the DNA is TGTGCCAGCAGCCAAGAACGGGGTAGCACTGAAGCTTTCTTT. Translating it yields CASSQERGSTEAFF.

The gene calls are TRBV19 and TRBJ1-4; D perhaps matches TRBD1 (5 bases). The CDR3 extends over 13 amino acids. Germline CDR1 LNHDA, CDR2 SQIVND (reference sequence). V lost 6 bases and J 4 bases, leaving 9 bases between the germline ends. The CDR3 DNA follows: TGTGCCAGTAGCCCGGGGGGTAATGAAAAACTGTTTTTT. Protein: CASSPGGNEKLFF. Together with reference TRBV19 and TRBJ1-4, the CDR3 gives the full variable domain: DGGITQSPKYLFRKEGQNVTLSCEQNLNHDAMYWYRQDPGQGLRLIYYSQIVNDFQKGDIAEGYSVSREKKESFPLTVTSAQKNPTAFYLCASSPGGNEKLFFGSGTQLSVL.

This clone showed up just a few times. V is TRBV5-1 and J is TRBJ2-7, with 8 bases that match TRBD2. This CDR3 comprises 14 residues. CDR1 and CDR2 (germline): SGHRS, YFSETQ. J gave up 2 bases and V 4 bases, and 5 bases lay outside the gene matches. CDR3 in amino acids: CASSAGTSTYEQYF. CDR3 bases: TGCGCCAGCAGCGCGGGGACTAGTACCTACGAGCAGTACTTC.

This clone was seen many times. The gene calls are TRBV25-1 and TRBJ2-1; possibly TRBD2 for D (5 bases). Deletions cut 4 bases from V and 3 bases from J, with 10 bases between. The CDR3 extends over 14 amino acids. The germline V gene encodes CDR1 MGHDK and CDR2 SYGVNS. The CDR3: CASSVYRDYNEQFF. CDR3 sequence (DNA): TGTGCCAGCAGTGTATACCGGGACTACAATGAGCAGTTCTTC.

This clone was seen only a few times. The chain is built from TRBV6-6 and TRBJ1-2, with D uncertain. This CDR3 is 12 amino acids long. Trimming pared 8 bases from V and 4 bases from J, leaving 11 bases between. Germline CDR1 and CDR2: MNHNY and SVGAGI (reference sequence). CDR3 DNA sequence: TGTGCCAGCGAGGGCGGGTCCTATGGCTACACCTTC. Residues: CASEGGSYGYTF.

V and J are TRBV7-9 and TRBJ1-5; no clear D. Germline V gives CDR1 SEHNR, CDR2 FQNEAQ (reference sequence). The CDR3 covers 12 residues. Deletions cut 2 bases from V and 7 bases from J, with 6 bases between. The CDR3 here is CASSLQEQPQHF. The CDR3 bases are TGTGCCAGCAGCTTACAGGAACAGCCCCAGCATTTT.

Only one count was recorded for this clone. The gene calls are TRBV5-1 and TRBJ1-5; 9 bases line up with TRBD1. Germline loops: CDR1 SGHRS, CDR2 YFSETQ. This CDR3 is 14 amino acids long. The trim removed 4 bases at V and 4 bases at J, leaving 3 bases unmatched. CDR3 loop: CASSPGTGNQPQHF. CDR3 nucleotides: TGCGCCAGCAGCCCGGGGACAGGGAATCAGCCCCAGCATTTT.

This clone has more than one count but fewer than ten. V gene TRBV28 combines with J gene TRBJ2-7, with 13 bases that match TRBD2. Germline V gene lookup returns CDR1 MDHEN and CDR2 SYDVKM. CDR3 length: 17 residues. Germline trimming cut 2 bases from V and 5 bases from J; bases unmatched to any gene: 9. CDR3: CASSLPLRLAGGHEQYF. The DNA for the CDR3 is TGTGCCAGCAGTTTACCCCTCCGACTAGCGGGAGGCCACGAGCAGTACTTC.

The V gene is TRBV4-1, the J gene TRBJ2-2, with no clear D. The germline gives CDR1 MGHRA, CDR2 YSYEKL. CDR3 length: 14 residues. V lost 3 bases to trimming and J lost 5 bases, with 10 bases between them. The CDR3 coding sequence is TGCGCCAGCAGCCACGGTAGTATTACCGGGGAGCTGTTTTTT. This encodes CASSHGSITGELFF.

As DNA, the CDR3 is TGTGCCAGCAGCCAAGATATCCTCCAGGGTGGAGGGGGCTACACCTTC. Protein product: CASSQDILQGGGGYTF. The chain joins TRBV14 to TRBJ1-2; D might be TRBD1 (5 bases). The germline gives CDR1 SGHDN, CDR2 FVKESK. The CDR3 totals 16 residues. Trimming removed 0 bases at V and 8 bases at J, with 19 bases between.

V is TRBV28 and J is TRBJ1-1, with 9 bases fitting TRBD1. The V segment lost 5 bases and the J segment 4 bases; nucleotides outside the gene matches: 5. This CDR3 contains 14 residues. Germline loops: CDR1 MDHEN, CDR2 SYDVKM. CDR3 sequence (DNA): TGTGCCAGCAGTATGACAGGGGGGGGCACTGAAGCTTTCTTT. Its translation is CASSMTGGGTEAFF. The full variable domain, its missing parts supplied by reference TRBV28 and TRBJ1-1, is DVKVTQSSRYLVKRTGEKVFLECVQDMDHENMFWYRQDPGLGLRLIYFSYDVKMKEKGDIPEGYSVSREKKERFSLILESASTNQTSMYLCASSMTGGGTEAFFGQGTRLTVV.

The chain links TRBV7-6 to TRBJ2-7; tentatively, D is TRBD2 (6 bases). V was shortened by 5 bases and J by 9 bases, with 23 bases between the two germline ends. The CDR3 loop spans 15 amino acids. Germline CDR1 reads SGHVS; CDR2 reads FNYEAQ. The CDR3 region is CASSDVLGGVVGQYF. Written as DNA, the CDR3 is TGTGCCAGCAGCGACGTATTGGGCGGGGTCGTCGGGCAGTACTTC. Variable domain in full (rest from reference TRBV7-6 and TRBJ2-7): GAGVSQSPRYKVTKRGQDVALRCDPISGHVSLYWYRQALGQGPEFLTYFNYEAQQDKSGLPNDRFSAERPEGSISTLTIQRTEQRDSAMYRCASSDVLGGVVGQYFGPGTRLTVT.

V gene TRBV15 combines with J gene TRBJ2-7; 9 nucleotides match TRBD1. Losses at the gene ends were 1 base for V and 5 bases for J; bases not matched to a gene: 3. The CDR3 is 14 amino acids. Germline lookup yields CDR1 LNHNV and CDR2 YYDKDF (reference sequence). The chain's CDR3 is CATSRVGTGNEQYF. As DNA, the CDR3 is TGTGCCACCAGCAGAGTCGGGACAGGGAACGAGCAGTACTTC.

DNA of the CDR3: TGTGCCAGCAGTTCGAAGGACAGGGGGCTAAACACTGAAGCTTTCTTT. Its translation is CASSSKDRGLNTEAFF. This chain links TRBV6-6 with TRBJ1-1, with 11 bases that match TRBD1. The germline CDR1 and CDR2 sequences are MNHNY and SVGAGI (reference sequence). With 4 bases clipped from V and 2 bases from J, the junction kept 6 bases outside the gene matches. The CDR3 totals 16 residues.

The rearrangement joins TRBV4-1 to TRBJ1-2; a weak D match, TRBD1 (6 bases). Trimming took off 0 bases at V and 3 bases at J, with 14 bases between the two ends. Germline loops: CDR1 MGHRA, CDR2 YSYEKL. This CDR3 contains 16 residues. The CDR3 loop is CASSQDNREGHYGYTF. CDR3 in DNA: TGCGCCAGCAGCCAAGATAACAGGGAGGGTCACTATGGCTACACCTTC.

The chain joins TRBV4-2 to TRBJ2-7, with 8 positions matching TRBD2. V shed 2 bases and J 4 bases; nucleotides not matched to a gene: 10. CDR3 length: 16 residues. CDR1 is LGHNA and CDR2 is YNFKEQ in the germline V gene. CDR3 sequence (DNA): TGTGCCAGCAGCCAAATCTCCGGGACTAGTCTTTACGAGCAGTACTTC. This encodes CASSQISGTSLYEQYF.

The chain employs TRBV6-1 and TRBJ1-3; 7 bases are shared with TRBD1. CDR1 MNHNS and CDR2 SASEGT come from the germline V gene. V shed 5 bases and J 2 bases; nucleotides not matched to a gene: 3. The CDR3 totals 14 residues. The CDR3 here is CASSPDRAGNTIYF. The CDR3 DNA follows: TGTGCCAGCAGTCCCGACAGGGCTGGAAACACCATATATTTT.

The chain combines TRBV27 with TRBJ1-2; 9 nucleotides match TRBD1. CDR1 and CDR2 (germline): MNHEY, SMNVEV (reference sequence). Trimming took 5 bases from V and 5 from J; bases not matched to a gene: 9. This CDR3 spans 15 amino acids. CDR3 nucleotide sequence: TGTGCCAGCAGTCTCTCGGGACAGGGCTTTTATGGCTACACCTTC. Translated: CASSLSGQGFYGYTF.

This chain's CDR3 is CASSSTGAAPPIEAFF. As DNA, the CDR3 is TGTGCCAGCAGTTCGACAGGGGCCGCGCCACCAATTGAAGCTTTCTTT. This chain uses TRBV27 with TRBJ1-1; 8 nucleotides match TRBD1. The V segment lost 4 bases and the J segment 7 bases; nucleotides outside the gene matches: 14. The CDR3 has 16 amino acids. Looked up from germline, CDR1 is MNHEY and CDR2 is SMNVEV (reference sequence).